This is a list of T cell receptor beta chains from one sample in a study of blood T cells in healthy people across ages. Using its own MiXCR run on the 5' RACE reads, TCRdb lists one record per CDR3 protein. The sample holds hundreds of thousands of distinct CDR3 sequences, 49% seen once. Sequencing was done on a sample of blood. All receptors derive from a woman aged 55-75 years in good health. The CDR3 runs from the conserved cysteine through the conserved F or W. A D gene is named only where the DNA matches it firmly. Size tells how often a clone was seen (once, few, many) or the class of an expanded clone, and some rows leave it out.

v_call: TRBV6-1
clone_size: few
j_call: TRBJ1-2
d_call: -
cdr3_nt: TGTGCCAGCAGTGAAGTGGGGAGACGTTTGAACTATGGCTACACCTTC
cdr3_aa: CASSEVGRRLNYGYTF

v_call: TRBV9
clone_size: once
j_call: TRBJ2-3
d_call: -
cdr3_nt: TGTGCCAGCAGCGTAGGGCCTAGCGAGAATACGCAGTATTTT
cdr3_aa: CASSVGPSENTQYF

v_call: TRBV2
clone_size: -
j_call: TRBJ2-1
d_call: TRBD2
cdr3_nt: TGTGCCAGCAGTGATTCGACTAGCGGGAGGGCCTCAGTCAATGAGCAGTTCTTC
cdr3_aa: CASSDSTSGRASVNEQFF

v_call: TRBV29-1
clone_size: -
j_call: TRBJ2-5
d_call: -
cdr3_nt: TGCAGCGTGGAAGGGGACAAGGGGATCTATGTGCAGTACTTC
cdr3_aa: CSVEGDKGIYVQYF

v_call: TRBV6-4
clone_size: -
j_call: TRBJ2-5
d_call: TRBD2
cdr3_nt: TGTGCCAGCAGTGACATAGGACTAGCGCCGTACTTC
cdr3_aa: CASSDIGLAPYF

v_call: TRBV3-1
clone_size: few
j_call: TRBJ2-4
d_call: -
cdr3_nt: TGTGCCAGCAGCCAAGATTTCCAGACAGTGGTCAAAAACATTCAGTACTTC
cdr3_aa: CASSQDFQTVVKNIQYF

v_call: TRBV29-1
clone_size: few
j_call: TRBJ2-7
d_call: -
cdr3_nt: TGCAGCGTGTACCGACCGGGACAAGATTACGAGCAGTACTTC
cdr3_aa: CSVYRPGQDYEQYF

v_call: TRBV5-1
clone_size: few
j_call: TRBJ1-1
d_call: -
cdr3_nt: TGCGCCAGCAGCTACTCCGGGACGGTGAACACTGAAGCTTTCTTT
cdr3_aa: CASSYSGTVNTEAFF

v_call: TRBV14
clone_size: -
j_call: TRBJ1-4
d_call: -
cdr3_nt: TGTGCCAGCAGCCCTTACAGGGCGGGCGAAAAACTGTTTTTT
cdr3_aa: CASSPYRAGEKLFF

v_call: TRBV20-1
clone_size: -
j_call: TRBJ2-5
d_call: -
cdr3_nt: TGCAGTGCTAGGACCGGGGTTGAGACCCAGTACTTC
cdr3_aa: CSARTGVETQYF

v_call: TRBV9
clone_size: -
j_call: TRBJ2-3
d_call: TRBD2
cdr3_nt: TGTGCCAGCAGCGTAGTTGCGGGAGGGACCGCAGATACGCAGTATTTT
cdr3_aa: CASSVVAGGTADTQYF

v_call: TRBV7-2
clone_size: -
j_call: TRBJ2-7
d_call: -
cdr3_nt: TGTGCCAGCAGCTCGGGACGGGCCTCCTACGAGCAGTACTTC
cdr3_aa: CASSSGRASYEQYF

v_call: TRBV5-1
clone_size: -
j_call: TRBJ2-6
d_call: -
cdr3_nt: TGCGCCAGCAGCTTGTCTAGGAGCTCTGGGGCCAACGTCCTGACTTTC
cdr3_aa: CASSLSRSSGANVLTF

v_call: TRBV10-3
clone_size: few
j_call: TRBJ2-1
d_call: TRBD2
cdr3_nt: TGTGCCATCAGTGACCTCCGGACGTTAGCGGGAGGGGGCAATGAGCAGTTCTTC
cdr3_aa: CAISDLRTLAGGGNEQFF

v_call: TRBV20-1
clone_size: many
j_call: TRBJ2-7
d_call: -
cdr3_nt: TGCAGTGCTAGAGATGGTAAGGGCCGGTCCTACGAGCAGTACTTC
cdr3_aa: CSARDGKGRSYEQYF

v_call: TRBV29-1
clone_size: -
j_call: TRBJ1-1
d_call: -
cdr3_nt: TGCAGCTTTCAGGTGTTTGGGGACACTGAAGCTTTCTTT
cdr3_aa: CSFQVFGDTEAFF

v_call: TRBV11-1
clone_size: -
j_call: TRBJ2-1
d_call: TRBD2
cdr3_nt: TGTGCCAGCAGCTTATTGCGGGAGACGAGTGAGCAGTTCTTC
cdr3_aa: CASSLLRETSEQFF

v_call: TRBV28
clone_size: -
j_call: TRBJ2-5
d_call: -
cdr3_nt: TGTGCCAGCAGTGCGGGCCGATCGGTGCAATTTACTGAAGAGACCCAGTACTTC
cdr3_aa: CASSAGRSVQFTEETQYF

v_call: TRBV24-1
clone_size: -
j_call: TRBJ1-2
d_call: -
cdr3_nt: TGTGCCACCAGTGATTACGAAGGGGATGGCTACACCTTC
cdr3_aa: CATSDYEGDGYTF

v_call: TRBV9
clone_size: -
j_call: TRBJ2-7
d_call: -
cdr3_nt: TGTGCCAGCAGCGTAGGTGGGGACGGAACCTACGAGCAGTACTTC
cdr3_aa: CASSVGGDGTYEQYF

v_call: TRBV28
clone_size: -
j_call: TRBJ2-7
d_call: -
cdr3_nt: TGTGCCAGCGGGACTGGGGCCCGCGAGCAGTACTTC
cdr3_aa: CASGTGAREQYF

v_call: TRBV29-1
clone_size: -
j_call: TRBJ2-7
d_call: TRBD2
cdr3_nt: TGCAGCGCAGGAGGGGGACTAGCGGGAGGGAGCTCCTACAATGAGCAGTACTTC
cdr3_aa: CSAGGGLAGGSSYNEQYF

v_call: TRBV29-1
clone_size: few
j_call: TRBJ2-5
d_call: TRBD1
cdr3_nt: TGCAGCATCATAGAGGGCCAGGGGGCGAGACAGTACTTC
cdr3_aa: CSIIEGQGARQYF

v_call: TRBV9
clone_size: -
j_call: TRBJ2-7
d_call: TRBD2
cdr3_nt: TGTGCCAGCAGCGTAGGTAGGGCTAGCGGGAACAATGAGCAGTACTTC
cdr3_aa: CASSVGRASGNNEQYF

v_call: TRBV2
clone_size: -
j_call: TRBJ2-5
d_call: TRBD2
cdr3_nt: TGTGCCACGGCCGGGACTAGCGGCGGAGAGACCCAGTACTTC
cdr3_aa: CATAGTSGGETQYF

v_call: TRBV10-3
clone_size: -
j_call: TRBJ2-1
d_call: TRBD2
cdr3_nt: TGTGCCATACTAGCGGGACCTGTCAATGAGCAGTTCTTC
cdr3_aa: CAILAGPVNEQFF

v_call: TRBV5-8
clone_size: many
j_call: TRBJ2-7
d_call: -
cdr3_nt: TGTGCCAGCAGCTTCCGGGGGTCCGGTACCTACGAGCAGTACTTC
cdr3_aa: CASSFRGSGTYEQYF

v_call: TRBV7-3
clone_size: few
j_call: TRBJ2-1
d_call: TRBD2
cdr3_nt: TGTGCCAGCAGCTTAGATAGCGGGAGCCGATACAATGAGCAGTTCTTC
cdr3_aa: CASSLDSGSRYNEQFF

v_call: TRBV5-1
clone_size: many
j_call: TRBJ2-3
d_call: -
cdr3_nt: TGCGCCAGCAGCTTGGGGCCAGGAAGAGGCACAGATACGCAGTATTTT
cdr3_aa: CASSLGPGRGTDTQYF

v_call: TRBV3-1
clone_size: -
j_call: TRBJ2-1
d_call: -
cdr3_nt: TGTGCCAGCAGCCCCCTGGGCTACAATGAGCAGTTCTTC
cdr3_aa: CASSPLGYNEQFF

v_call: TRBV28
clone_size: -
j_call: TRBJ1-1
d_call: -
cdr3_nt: TGTGCCAGCAGCTTAGTCTCGGGGGCTTTCTTT
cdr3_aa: CASSLVSGAFF

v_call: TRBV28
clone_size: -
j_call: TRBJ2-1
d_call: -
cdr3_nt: TGTGCCAGCATCCCTCCGGGAACCTACGAGCAGTTCTTC
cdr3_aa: CASIPPGTYEQFF

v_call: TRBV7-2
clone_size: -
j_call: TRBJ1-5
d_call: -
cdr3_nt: TGTGCCAGCAGCTTAAAATATAGCAATCAGCCCCAGCATTTT
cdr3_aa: CASSLKYSNQPQHF

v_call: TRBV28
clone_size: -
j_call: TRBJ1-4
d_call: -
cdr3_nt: TGTGCCAGCAGTTTTCGGGGGGGACTAGCACTGTTTTTT
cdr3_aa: CASSFRGGLALFF

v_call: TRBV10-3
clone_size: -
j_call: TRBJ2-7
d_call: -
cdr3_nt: TGTGCCATCAGTGGGACCGAGACGCCTGACCCCTACGAGCAGTACTTC
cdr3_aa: CAISGTETPDPYEQYF

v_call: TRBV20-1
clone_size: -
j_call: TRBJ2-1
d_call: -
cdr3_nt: TGCAGTGCTAGAGATTTGTACGATGAGCAGTTCTTC
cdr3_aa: CSARDLYDEQFF

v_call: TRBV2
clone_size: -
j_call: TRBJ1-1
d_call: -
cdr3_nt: TGTGCCAGCAGTGACCCTGGGAAGGCGAACACTGAAGCTTTCTTT
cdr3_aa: CASSDPGKANTEAFF

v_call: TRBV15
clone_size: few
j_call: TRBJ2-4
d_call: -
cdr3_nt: TGTGCCACCAGCCGGCTGGACGGGAACATTCAGTACTTC
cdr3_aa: CATSRLDGNIQYF

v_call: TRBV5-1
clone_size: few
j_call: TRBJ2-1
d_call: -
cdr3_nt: TGCGCCAGCAGCTTGCCCGGGAGTTCTAATGAGCAGTTCTTC
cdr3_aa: CASSLPGSSNEQFF

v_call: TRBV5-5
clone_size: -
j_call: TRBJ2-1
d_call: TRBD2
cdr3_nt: TGTGCCAGCAGATGGGGACTAGCGGGAGGCTGGGAGCAGTTCTTC
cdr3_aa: CASRWGLAGGWEQFF

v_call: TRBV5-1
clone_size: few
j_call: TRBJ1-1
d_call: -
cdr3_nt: TGCGCCAGCAAAAAACAGGGTAACACTGAAGCTTTCTTT
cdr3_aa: CASKKQGNTEAFF

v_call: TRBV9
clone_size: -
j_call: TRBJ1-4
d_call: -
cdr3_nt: TGTGCCAGCAGCCCTTATAGCTCAACTAATGAAAAACTGTTTTTT
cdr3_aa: CASSPYSSTNEKLFF

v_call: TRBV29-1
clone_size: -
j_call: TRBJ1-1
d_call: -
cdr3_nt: TGCAGCGTTCATACAGGGCGGAACACTGAAGCTTTCTTT
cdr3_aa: CSVHTGRNTEAFF

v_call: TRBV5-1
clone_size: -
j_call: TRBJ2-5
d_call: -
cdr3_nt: TGCGCCAGCAGCTCGACCGGGACCCCCGGAGAGACCCAGTACTTC
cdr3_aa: CASSSTGTPGETQYF

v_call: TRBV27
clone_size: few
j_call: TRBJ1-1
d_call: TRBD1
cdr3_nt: TGTGCCAGCAGTTTGACAGGGAAGAACACTGAAGCTTTCTTT
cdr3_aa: CASSLTGKNTEAFF

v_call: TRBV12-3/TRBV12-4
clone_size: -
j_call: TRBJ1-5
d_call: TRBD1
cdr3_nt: TGTGCCAGCAGTTCCGAACAGGGGAGCAATCAGCCCCAGCATTTT
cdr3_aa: CASSSEQGSNQPQHF

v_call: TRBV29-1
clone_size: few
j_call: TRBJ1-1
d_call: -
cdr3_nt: TGCAGCGTTGCAGGCCAGGACGAAGTGGCTTTCTTT
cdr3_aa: CSVAGQDEVAFF

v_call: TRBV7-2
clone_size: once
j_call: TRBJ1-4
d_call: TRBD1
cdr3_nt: TGTGCCAGCAGCTTAGGCCCGACAGGGATGCAAAAACTGTTTTTT
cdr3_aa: CASSLGPTGMQKLFF